This T cell receptor (beta chain) came from a study of beta chain features in type 1 diabetes. Study findings and constraints: People with Type 1 diabetes carried modestly yet significantly shorter TCRB CDR3s in all four CD4+ subsets. Insertion counts at VDJ junctions were lower in type 1 diabetes patients, who also showed more deletions there.

The table lists this clone with a few counts. No antigen is known for it. One heparinised blood draw averaging around 120 mL was given by each donor. The CDR3 has 15 amino acids. The V end was cut by 3 bases, the J end by 2 bases, with 11 bases between. Germline V gene data show CDR1 as KGHSH and CDR2 as LQKENI. The whole isolated RNA underwent reverse transcription, so sequencing captured expressed TCRB transcripts. An average of about 3.57 million reads was obtained for naive, central memory and regulatory T cell samples. Clones were sequenced by immunoSEQ multiplex PCR, and TCRdb holds only the in-frame ones, with some missing. The table records approximately 360,000 clones, 10% to 15% of them present only once.

The receptor comes from a woman aged 18-35 years with type 1 diabetes. The sample taken for sequencing was naive CD4+ T cells from blood. The chain carries TRBV18 and TRBJ2-1, with TRBD2 as a possible D gene (7 bases). The CDR3 region has the DNA TGTGCCAGCTCACCCCTGCGGGGGCCCTACAATGAGCAGTTCTTC. It codes for CASSPLRGPYNEQFF.